This T cell receptor beta chain emerged from a study of control samples from healthy donors and cancer patients. Measured with immunoSEQ multiplex PCR; TCRdb has only the in-frame clones, and not every one. The table records about 180,000 clones, around 90% of them present only once. Germline CDR1 reads SGHRS; CDR2 reads YFSETQ. This CDR3 has 13 residues. The V gene lost 5 bases and the J gene lost 4 bases, with 12 bases spanning the gap. The chain couples TRBV5-1 to TRBJ1-2; D is unresolved. Source material: blood. The sequence derives from a woman aged 45-59 years in good health. The DNA for the CDR3 is TGCGCCAGCAGAAAGGAGTCCGGCTATGGCTACACCTTC. This gives the protein CASRKESGYGYTF. The full variable domain, completed using reference TRBV5-1 and TRBJ1-2, is KAGVTQTPRYLIKTRGQQVTLSCSPISGHRSVSWYQQTPGQGLQFLFEYFSETQRNKGNFPGRFSGRQFSNSRSEMNVSTLELGDSALYLCASRKESGYGYTFGSGTRLTVV.